This entry features one T cell receptor beta chain sequence. This clone has more than one count but fewer than ten. The clone's antigen remains unknown. Base quality data are lacking; no much larger clone is found one base away. TCRbeta CDR3 regions were amplified from genomic DNA by means of the immunoSEQ Assay, a bias-controlled multiplex PCR. Per the original workflow: The number of nucleated cells in each sample was estimated from the amplification of reference gene primers within the assay. To quantify the absolute abundance of each unique TCRbeta CDR3 rearrangement, sequence reads were collapsed and filtered. For each sample, productive Simpson clonality was calculated as the square root of Simpson's diversity index over productive rearrangements. In TCRdb, the immuneACCESS table is reduced to in-frame sequences with V and J assigned. These tables do not hold every clone; where another copy was compared, an unresolved V gene accounts for under half, and the others remain unexplained. For V, J and clone size, that table is used; D and trimming come from the DNA. Across this sample there are 140,000 to 150,000 clones, with more than 85% seen only once. The leading ten clones occupy less than 3% of the sample.

This entry belongs to a study of blood T cell repertoires in COVID-19 (TCRdb year 2020). Study-level background: Collaborator samples came from the United States, Italy and Spain and covered acute and convalescent phases of COVID-19. The dataset comprised deeply sampled blood TCRbeta repertoires from subjects exposed to, actively infected with, or recovered from COVID-19. The material from the prospective study consisted of cDNA or gDNA derived from T cells, B-cell-depleted T cells, or PBMCs. A de-identified subject ID, COVID-19 status, age in years and sex were almost always included in the sample metadata. A freely available public database, intended as a resource for researchers studying the immune response to SARS-CoV-2, is where the repertoires were released. The samples were drawn from two sources: the first 160 participants of the ongoing ImmuneRACE study, and over 950 subjects contributed by 6 global collaborators. Where HLA class I and class II types were available, the types were taken from metadata supplied by the sample provider, not from assay-based typing.

Whole blood was collected in K2EDTA tubes by collaborating institutions according to the institutions' own protocols. Collaborator samples were shipped for TCRbeta analysis as frozen whole blood, isolated PBMCs, or DNA extracted from either sample type. Results and caveats for the whole study, not just this receptor: How much clinical and demographic metadata was included differed by source and by participant, and the metadata was provided uncurated.

The sequence came from a man aged 55-75 years with active or convalescent COVID-19. The specimen sequenced was peripheral blood.

The nucleotides read TGTGCCAGCAGCTTAGATCTGGCAGGGTGGGACTATGGCTACACCTTC. Translated, it reads CASSLDLAGWDYGYTF. In this chain, TRBV7-9 is recombined with TRBJ1-2; TRBD1 is a weak D gene call, 5 bases matching. The CDR3 holds 16 amino acids from the cysteine to the phenylalanine. Solely the CDR3 DNA is kept, with 48 bases framed from the first base. V loses 1 base, J loses 3 bases, and the germline ends lie 15 bases apart. According to the germline V gene (reference sequence), CDR1 reads SEHNR and CDR2 reads FQNEAQ. Extended through the reference TRBV7-9 and TRBJ1-2 proteins, this CDR3 yields the full variable domain: DTGVSQNPRHKITKRGQNVTFRCDPISEHNRLYWYRQTLGQGPEFLTYFQNEAQLEKSRLLSDRFSAERPKGSFSTLEIQRTEQGDSAMYLCASSLDLAGWDYGYTFGSGTRLTVV.